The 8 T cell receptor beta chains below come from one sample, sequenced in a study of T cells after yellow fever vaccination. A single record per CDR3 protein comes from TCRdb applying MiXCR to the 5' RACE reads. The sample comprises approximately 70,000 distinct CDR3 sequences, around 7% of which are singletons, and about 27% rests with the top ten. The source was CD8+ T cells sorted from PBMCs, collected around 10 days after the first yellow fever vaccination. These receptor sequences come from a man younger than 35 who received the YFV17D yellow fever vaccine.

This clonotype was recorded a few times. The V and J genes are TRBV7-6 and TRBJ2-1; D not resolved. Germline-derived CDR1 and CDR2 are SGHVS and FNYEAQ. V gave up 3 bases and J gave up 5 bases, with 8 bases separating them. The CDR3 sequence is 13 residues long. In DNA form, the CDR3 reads TGTGCCAGCAGCTTGGGGAACGACAATGAGCAGTTCTTC. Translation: CASSLGNDNEQFF.

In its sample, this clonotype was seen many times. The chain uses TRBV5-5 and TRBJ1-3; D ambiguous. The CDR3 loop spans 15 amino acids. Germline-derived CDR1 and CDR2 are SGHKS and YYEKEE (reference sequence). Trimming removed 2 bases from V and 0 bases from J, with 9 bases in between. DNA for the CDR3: TGTGCCAGCAGCTTTGGGGAAAGCTCTGGAAACACCATATATTTT. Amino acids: CASSFGESSGNTIYF.

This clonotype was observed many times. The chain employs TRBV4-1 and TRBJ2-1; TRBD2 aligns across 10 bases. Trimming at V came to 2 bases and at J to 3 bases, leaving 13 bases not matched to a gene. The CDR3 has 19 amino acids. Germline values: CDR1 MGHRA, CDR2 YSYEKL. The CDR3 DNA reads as TGCGCCAGCAGCCAAATTACTAGCGGGGCCGGCCTATTCTACAATGAGCAGTTCTTC. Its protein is CASSQITSGAGLFYNEQFF.

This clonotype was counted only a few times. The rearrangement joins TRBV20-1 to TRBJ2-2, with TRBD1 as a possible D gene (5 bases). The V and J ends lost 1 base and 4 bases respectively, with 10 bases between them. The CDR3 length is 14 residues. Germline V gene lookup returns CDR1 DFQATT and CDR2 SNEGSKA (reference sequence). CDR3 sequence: CSARAGKGTGELFF. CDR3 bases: TGCAGTGCTAGAGCAGGGAAGGGCACCGGGGAGCTGTTTTTT.

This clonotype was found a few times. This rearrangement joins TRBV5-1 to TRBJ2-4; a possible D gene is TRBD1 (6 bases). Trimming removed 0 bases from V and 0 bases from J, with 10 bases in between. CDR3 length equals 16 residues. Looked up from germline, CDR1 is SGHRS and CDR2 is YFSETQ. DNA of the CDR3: TGCGCCAGCAGCTTGGAGCAGGGGTTAGCCAAAAACATTCAGTACTTC. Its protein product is CASSLEQGLAKNIQYF.

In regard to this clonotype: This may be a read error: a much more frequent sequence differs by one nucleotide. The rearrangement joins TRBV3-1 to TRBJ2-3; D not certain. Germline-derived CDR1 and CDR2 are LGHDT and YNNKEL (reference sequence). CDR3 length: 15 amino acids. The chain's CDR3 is CASCQDSSPRDTQYF. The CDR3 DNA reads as TGTGCCAGCTGCCAAGATAGTTCTCCTCGGGATACGCAGTATTTT.

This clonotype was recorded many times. The chain's CDR3 is CSVEGGDTTSTDTQYF. The DNA for the CDR3 is TGCAGCGTTGAAGGCGGTGACACTACTAGCACAGATACGCAGTATTTT. V gene TRBV29-1 combines with J gene TRBJ2-3; D is uncertain. V was trimmed by 1 base and J by 0 bases, leaving 14 bases between them. Germline lookup yields CDR1 SQVTM and CDR2 ANQGSEA. This CDR3 is built from 16 residues.

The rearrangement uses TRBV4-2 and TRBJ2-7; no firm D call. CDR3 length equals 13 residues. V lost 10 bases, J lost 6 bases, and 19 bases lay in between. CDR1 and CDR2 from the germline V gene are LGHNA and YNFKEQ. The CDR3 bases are TGTGCCATGGGCCCCGGGCAGGTCTGCGAGCAGTACTTC. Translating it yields CAMGPGQVCEQYF.